A selection of T cell receptor delta chains follows, all from one sample in a study of gamma-delta T cells after stem cell transplantation. TCRdb reapplied CATT to the RT-PCR reads. Of about 11,000 delta-chain clones listed, 1.3% are singletons. Sequenced sample: gamma-delta T cells. The source is a human donor. It is not recorded whose cells these are; they may come from a transplant donor. CDR3s include the opening cysteine and the closing phenylalanine or tryptophan. A D gene is named only where the DNA matches it firmly. Clone sizes are given selectively: once, few, many, or a class where the clone is expanded.

J	size	D	V	DNA	CDR3
TRDJ3	few	TRDD3	TRDV2	TGTGCCTGTGACCCCGTACTGGGGGATGCCTCGAGGTCCTGGGACACCCGACAGATGTTTTTC	CACDPVLGDASRSWDTRQMFF
TRDJ1	few	TRDD3	TRDV2	TGTGCCTGTGACACCCTACTGGGGGATACGGCGTGGACCGATAAACTCATCTTT	CACDTLLGDTAWTDKLIF
TRDJ1	-	TRDD3	TRDV2	TGTGCCTGTGACTCTCTACTGGGGGATACGCGAGGCTTCACCGATAAACTCATCTTT	CACDSLLGDTRGFTDKLIF
TRDJ3	few	TRDD3	TRDV2	TGTGCCTGTGACACCGGTACTGGGGGCCCAAGCTCCTGGGACACCCGACAGATGTTTTTC	CACDTGTGGPSSWDTRQMFF
TRDJ1	-	TRDD3	TRDV2	TGTGCCTGTGATCGGCTGGTGGGGGATACGCGTATAACCGATAAACTCATCTTT	CACDRLVGDTRITDKLIF
TRDJ1	medium-sized	-	TRDV2	TGTGCCTGTGACACCGTGGGTCCTTACACCGATAAACTCATCTTT	CACDTVGPYTDKLIF
TRDJ1	many	TRDD3	TRDV2	TGTGCCTGTGACACGTTGGGGGATCCCTCTTACACCGATAAACTCATCTTT	CACDTLGDPSYTDKLIF
TRDJ1	many	-	TRDV2	TGTGCCTGTGACACCGTATGGTCCTCGGTGGGGCCCAAAAAGGGGAAGAGGACCGATAAACTCATCTTT	CACDTVWSSVGPKKGKRTDKLIF
TRDJ1	-	-	TRDV2	TGTGCCTGTGACACCGCGGGTTACACCAATAAACTCATCTTT	CACDTAGYTNKLIF
TRDJ1	-	TRDD3	TRDV2	TGTGCCTGTGACACCCTATCTCGGGGATACGACGGGGACACCGATAAACTCATCTTT	CACDTLSRGYDGDTDKLIF
TRDJ1	few	TRDD3	TRDV2	TGTGCCTGTGACGTACTGGGGGATACGTGGTCGGGTAAACTCATCTTT	CACDVLGDTWSGKLIF
TRDJ1	many	-	TRDV2	TGTGCCTGTGACAGTCTGATTAACACCGATAAACTCATCTTT	CACDSLINTDKLIF
TRDJ1	medium-sized	TRDD3	TRDV2	TGTGCCTGTGATCCCCTACTGGGGGATACTACTTACACCGATAAACTCATCTTT	CACDPLLGDTTYTDKLIF
TRDJ3	few	TRDD3	TRDV2	TGTGCCTGTGATAATACTGGGGGCCCCCCTAGCTCCTGGGACACCCGGCAGATGTTTTTC	CACDNTGGPPSSWDTRQMFF
TRDJ1	medium-sized	-	TRDV2	TGTGCCTGTGACCCCTTGGGGGGGCCCCAAGATAAACTCATCTTT	CACDPLGGPQDKLIF
TRDJ1	many	TRDD3	TRDV2	TGTGCCTGTGACACCGTCGGGGGATGGACCGATAAACTCATCTTT	CACDTVGGWTDKLIF